This passage covers 14 T cell receptor beta chains from one sample sequenced in a study of cytomegalovirus exposure and HLA in healthy donors. Repertoires were generated with immunoSEQ multiplex PCR, while TCRdb's copy carries only in-frame clones and drops some. The data contain 100,000 to 120,000 clones, roughly 88% of them singletons. The specimen sequenced was PBMCs. Receptors were obtained from a woman in her thirties in good health and CMV-seropositive.

The gene calls are TRBV30 and TRBJ1-2; D is undetermined. V dropped 0 bases and J dropped 4 bases, with 12 bases sitting between them. This CDR3 has 14 amino acids. The V gene's germline CDR1 is GTSNPN and CDR2 SVGIG (reference sequence). Here the CDR3 DNA reads TGTGCCTGGAGTGTAGGTGGTCCGGGCTATGGCTACACCTTC. It codes for CAWSVGGPGYGYTF.

The chain joins TRBV2 to TRBJ1-4; D not certain. This CDR3 comprises 13 residues. Germline-derived CDR1 and CDR2 are SNHLY and FYNNEI. V lost 2 bases and J lost 7, with 8 bases in between. The CDR3 nucleotides read TGTGCCAGCAGTGAATGGCGGAGTGAAAAACTGTTTTTT. Its protein is CASSEWRSEKLFF.

The chain uses TRBV11-2 and TRBJ2-1; possible D gene TRBD1, 7 bases. Germline loops: CDR1 SGHAT, CDR2 FQNNGV. The germline V and J ends were trimmed by 0 bases and 9 bases, with 15 bases remaining between them. There are 15 residues in the CDR3. The CDR3 is CASSLDRGGGGEQFF. The CDR3 nucleotides read TGTGCCAGCAGCTTAGATCGCGGAGGGGGCGGTGAGCAGTTCTTC. The full variable domain, rest sourced from reference TRBV11-2 and TRBJ2-1, is EAGVAQSPRYKIIEKRQSVAFWCNPISGHATLYWYQQILGQGPKLLIQFQNNGVVDDSQLPKDRFSAERLKGVDSTLKIQPAKLEDSAVYLCASSLDRGGGGEQFFGPGTRLTVL.

The chain combines TRBV14 with TRBJ1-4; D possibly corresponds to TRBD1 (5 bases). Trimming removed 1 base at V and 7 bases at J, with 10 bases between. Germline V gene lookup returns CDR1 SGHDN and CDR2 FVKESK. CDR3 length equals 14 residues. CDR3 sequence (DNA): TGTGCCAGCAGCCAAGCAGGGATCGCTGAAAAACTGTTTTTT. Translated, it gives CASSQAGIAEKLFF. Full variable domain (remainder filled in from reference TRBV14 and TRBJ1-4): EAGVTQFPSHSVIEKGQTVTLRCDPISGHDNLYWYRRVMGKEIKFLLHFVKESKQDESGMPNNRFLAERTGGTYSTLKVQPAELEDSGVYFCASSQAGIAEKLFFGSGTQLSVL.

The chain carries TRBV19 and TRBJ1-1, with a tentative D call TRBD1 (6 bases). The CDR3 length is 13 residues. Per the germline V gene, CDR1 is LNHDA and CDR2 is SQIVND (reference sequence). V gave up 6 bases and J gave up 1 base, with 9 bases separating them. The CDR3 nucleotides are TGTGCCAGTAGCCCCAGGGGGAACACTGAAGCTTTCTTT. It encodes CASSPRGNTEAFF.

This chain joins TRBV4-1 and TRBJ2-7; 10 bases line up with TRBD1. The junction had 4 bases not matched to a gene; V was cut back by 2 bases and J by 3 bases. Germline loops: CDR1 MGHRA, CDR2 YSYEKL. This CDR3 is built from 15 residues. The DNA for the CDR3 is TGCGCCAGCAGCCAAAGACAGGGGGCTTTCTACGAGCAGTACTTC. It translates to CASSQRQGAFYEQYF.

In this sample, this clone turned up once. The gene calls are TRBV9 and TRBJ2-7; D might be TRBD2 (6 bases). The CDR3 spans 15 residues. The germline V and J ends were trimmed by 0 bases and 3 bases, with 13 bases remaining between them. Germline V gene sequence: CDR1 SGDLS, CDR2 YYNGEE. CDR3 bases: TGTGCCAGCAGCGTAGATGGTAGCGGAGACTACGAGCAGTACTTC. Protein sequence: CASSVDGSGDYEQYF. The complete variable domain, with remaining parts taken from reference TRBV9 and TRBJ2-7, reads DSGVTQTPKHLITATGQRVTLRCSPRSGDLSVYWYQQSLDQGLQFLIQYYNGEERAKGNILERFSAQQFPDLHSELNLSSLELGDSALYFCASSVDGSGDYEQYFGPGTRLTVT.

The rearrangement links TRBV5-1 to TRBJ2-5; TRBD1 matches 7 bases. Germline V gene lookup returns CDR1 SGHRS and CDR2 YFSETQ. After removal of 4 bases from V and 0 bases from J, the junction contained 6 bases not matched to a gene. The CDR3 runs to 15 residues. CDR3: CASSPRDSHQETQYF. Written as DNA, the CDR3 is TGCGCCAGCAGCCCCCGGGACAGTCACCAAGAGACCCAGTACTTC. The variable domain in full, with the rest retrieved from reference TRBV5-1 and TRBJ2-5, is KAGVTQTPRYLIKTRGQQVTLSCSPISGHRSVSWYQQTPGQGLQFLFEYFSETQRNKGNFPGRFSGRQFSNSRSEMNVSTLELGDSALYLCASSPRDSHQETQYFGPGTRLLVL.

The V and J genes are TRBV7-8 and TRBJ2-5; 8 bases align to TRBD1. The V and J ends lost 6 bases and 3 bases, in that order; junction bases with no gene match: 21. The CDR3 consists of 19 residues. CDR1 SGHVS and CDR2 FQNEAQ come from the germline V gene. CDR3 bases: TGTGCCAGCAGTTACATCAGGGGGCGTCTAAGAACCGTTAAAGAGACCCAGTACTTC. Protein: CASSYIRGRLRTVKETQYF.

The chain has TRBV7-2 and TRBJ2-7; TRBD1 matches 8 bases. V was pared by 3 bases and J by 1 base, with 2 bases of the junction left unmatched. CDR1 and CDR2 (germline): SGHTA, FQGNSA. This CDR3 has 14 amino acids. The CDR3 bases are TGTGCCAGCAGCTTGGGACAGGCTTCCTACGAGCAGTACTTC. Its protein is CASSLGQASYEQYF. The variable domain in full, completed from reference TRBV7-2 and TRBJ2-7, reads GAGVSQSPSNKVTEKGKDVELRCDPISGHTALYWYRQSLGQGLEFLIYFQGNSAPDKSGLPSDRFSAERTGGSVSTLTIQRTQQEDSAVYLCASSLGQASYEQYFGPGTRLTVT.

This sequence joins TRBV29-1 and TRBJ2-1; TRBD2 matches at 15 bases. Germline CDR1 reads SQVTM; CDR2 reads ANQGSEA. Trimming at V came to 6 bases and at J to 6 bases, leaving 15 bases not matched to a gene. CDR3 size: 18 residues. The CDR3 is CSVPRTSGGAGGLNEQFF. The CDR3 DNA sequence: TGCAGCGTCCCTAGGACTAGCGGGGGGGCCGGAGGTCTCAATGAGCAGTTCTTC.

This clone showed up just once. The rearrangement joins TRBV5-1 to TRBJ2-1; 9 bases line up with TRBD2. Germline trimming cut 1 base from V and 6 bases from J; bases unmatched to any gene: 8. From germline, CDR1 is SGHRS and CDR2 YFSETQ. The CDR3 is 16 amino acids. The CDR3 sequence: CASSLRSAGGLNEQFF. CDR3 sequence (DNA): TGCGCCAGCAGCTTGAGATCGGCGGGGGGGCTCAATGAGCAGTTCTTC.

This clone was counted between two and nine times. This chain uses TRBV2 with TRBJ2-4, with TRBD2 matching over 8 bases. With 1 base clipped from V and 4 bases from J, the junction kept 6 bases outside the gene matches. Germline CDR1 SNHLY, CDR2 FYNNEI. The CDR3 sequence is 16 residues long. CDR3 bases: TGTGCCAGCAGTGAAGTTTCGGGACTAGTTAAAAACATTCAGTACTTC. Amino acids: CASSEVSGLVKNIQYF.

This chain links TRBV2 with TRBJ1-6; the D is unclear. The CDR3 runs to 15 residues. The germline gives CDR1 SNHLY, CDR2 FYNNEI. V lost 8 bases, J lost 3 bases, and 14 bases lay in between. The CDR3, as DNA: TGTGCCAGCCATACCTTAAAGAGCTATAATTCACCCCTCCACTTT. It encodes CASHTLKSYNSPLHF. Variable domain in full (rest from reference TRBV2 and TRBJ1-6): EPEVTQTPSHQVTQMGQEVILRCVPISNHLYFYWYRQILGQKVEFLVSFYNNEISEKSEIFDDQFSVERPDGSNFTLKIRSTKLEDSAMYFCASHTLKSYNSPLHFGNGTRLTVT.